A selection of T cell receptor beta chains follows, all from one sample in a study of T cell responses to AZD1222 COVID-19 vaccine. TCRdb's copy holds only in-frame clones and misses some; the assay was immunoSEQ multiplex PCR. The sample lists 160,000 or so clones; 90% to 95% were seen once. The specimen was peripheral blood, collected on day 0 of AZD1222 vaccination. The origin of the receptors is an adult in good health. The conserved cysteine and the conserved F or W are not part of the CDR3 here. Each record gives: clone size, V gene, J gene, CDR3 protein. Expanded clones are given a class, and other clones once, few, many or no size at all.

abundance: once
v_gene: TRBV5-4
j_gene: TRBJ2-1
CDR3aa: ASSLGTSGRRSYNEQF

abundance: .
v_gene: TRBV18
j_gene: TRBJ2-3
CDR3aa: ASSRSGSTTDTQY

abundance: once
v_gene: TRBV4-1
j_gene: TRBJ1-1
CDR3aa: ASRSGTGNTEAF

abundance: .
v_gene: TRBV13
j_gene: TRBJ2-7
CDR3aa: ASSSDSGRRFGEQY

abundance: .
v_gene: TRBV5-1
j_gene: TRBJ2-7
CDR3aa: ASSFSAGDYEQY

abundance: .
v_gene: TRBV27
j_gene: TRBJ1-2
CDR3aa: ASSFLSRYGYT

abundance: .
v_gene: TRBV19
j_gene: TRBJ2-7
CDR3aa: ASSGGSGSSYEQY

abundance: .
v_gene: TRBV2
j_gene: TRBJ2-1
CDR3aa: ASRLDSYNEQF

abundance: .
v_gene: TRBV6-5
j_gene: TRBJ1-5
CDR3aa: ASSYFDSRNQPQH

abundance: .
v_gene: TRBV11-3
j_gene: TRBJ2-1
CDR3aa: ASSQDITYSYNEQF

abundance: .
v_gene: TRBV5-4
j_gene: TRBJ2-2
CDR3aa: AGQGKGELF

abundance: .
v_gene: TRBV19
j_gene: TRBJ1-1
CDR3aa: ASSSVSGTEAF

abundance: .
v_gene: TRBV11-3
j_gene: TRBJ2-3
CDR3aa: ASSPLAGGFNTDTQY

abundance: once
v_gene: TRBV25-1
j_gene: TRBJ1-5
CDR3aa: ASAKVGFEPQH

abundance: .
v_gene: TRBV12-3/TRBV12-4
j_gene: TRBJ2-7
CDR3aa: ASSLRWAEQQY

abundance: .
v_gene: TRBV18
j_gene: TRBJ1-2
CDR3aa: ASSPRDRVAYGYT

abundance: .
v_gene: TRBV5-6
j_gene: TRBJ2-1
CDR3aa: ASSFLDRVNEQF

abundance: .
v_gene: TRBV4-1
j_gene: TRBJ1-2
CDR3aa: ASSQDIITGEGYT

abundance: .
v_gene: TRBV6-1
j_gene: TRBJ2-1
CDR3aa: ASSEIHPPYNEQF

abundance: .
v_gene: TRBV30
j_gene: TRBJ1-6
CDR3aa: AWSVAGGGGSPLH

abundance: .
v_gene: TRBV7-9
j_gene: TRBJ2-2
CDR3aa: ASRWGQVLSGELF

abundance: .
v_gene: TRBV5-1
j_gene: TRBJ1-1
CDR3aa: ASSWGQRGTEAF

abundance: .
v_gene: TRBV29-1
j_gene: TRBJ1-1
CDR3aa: SVAPRVNTEAF

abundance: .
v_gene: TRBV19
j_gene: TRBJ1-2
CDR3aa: ASSPGQPNYGYT

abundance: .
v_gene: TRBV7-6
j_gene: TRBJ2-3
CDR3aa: ASSLGGLAGASSTDTQY

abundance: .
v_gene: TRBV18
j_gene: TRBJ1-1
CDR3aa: ASSPIRSRDTEAF

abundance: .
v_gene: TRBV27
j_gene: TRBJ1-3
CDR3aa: ASSLRSNSGNTIY

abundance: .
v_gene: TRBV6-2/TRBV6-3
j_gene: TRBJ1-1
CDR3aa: ASSPLGGLMNTEAF

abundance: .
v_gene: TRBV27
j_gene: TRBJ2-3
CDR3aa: ASVPAGQGTDTQY

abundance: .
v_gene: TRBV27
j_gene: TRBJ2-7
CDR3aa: ASSLMGASYEQY

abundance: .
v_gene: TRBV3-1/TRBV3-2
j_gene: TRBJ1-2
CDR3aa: ASSQGTALYGYT

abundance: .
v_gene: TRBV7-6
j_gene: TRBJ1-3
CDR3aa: ASSSGERLSGNTIY

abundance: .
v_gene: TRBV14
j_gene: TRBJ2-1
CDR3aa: ASSQAPGTSGIRGDEQF

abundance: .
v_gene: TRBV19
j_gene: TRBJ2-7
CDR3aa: ASSPITGSYYEQY

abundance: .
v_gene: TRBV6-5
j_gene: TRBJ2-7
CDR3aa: ASSYGQGSEQY

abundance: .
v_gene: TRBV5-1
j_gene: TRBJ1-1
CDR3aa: ASSLTGSSNTEAF

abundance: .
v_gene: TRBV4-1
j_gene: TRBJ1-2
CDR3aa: ASSQEEGANRNYGYT

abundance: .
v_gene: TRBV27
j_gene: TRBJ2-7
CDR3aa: ASVQPDREHEQY

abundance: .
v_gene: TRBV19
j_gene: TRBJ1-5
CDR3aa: ASSPRRSSIGSNQPQH

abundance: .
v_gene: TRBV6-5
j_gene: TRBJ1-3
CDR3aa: ASSNSGNTIY

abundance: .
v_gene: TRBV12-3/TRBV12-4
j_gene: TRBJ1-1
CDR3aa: ASSLGPVTEAF

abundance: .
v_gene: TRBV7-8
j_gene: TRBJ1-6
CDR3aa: ASSLGQGNNSPLH

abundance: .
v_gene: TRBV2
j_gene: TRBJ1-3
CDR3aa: ASSQSPGRYSGNTIY

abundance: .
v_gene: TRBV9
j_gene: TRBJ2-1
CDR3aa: ASSVSERNEQF

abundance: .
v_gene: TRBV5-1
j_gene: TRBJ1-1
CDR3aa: ASSLLGAGTEAF

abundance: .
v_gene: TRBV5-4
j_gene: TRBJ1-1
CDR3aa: ASSLSATDTEAF

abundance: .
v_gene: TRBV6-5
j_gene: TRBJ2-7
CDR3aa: ASRSTGGDPTQQY

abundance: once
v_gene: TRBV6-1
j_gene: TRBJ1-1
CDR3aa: ASSEGQGNTEAF

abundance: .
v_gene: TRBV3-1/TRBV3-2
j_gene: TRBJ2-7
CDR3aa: ASSLQTLEQY

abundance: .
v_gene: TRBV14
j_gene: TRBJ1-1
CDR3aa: ASSQVGNTEAF

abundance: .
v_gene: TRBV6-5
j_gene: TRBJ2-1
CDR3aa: ASSISGMTYNEQF

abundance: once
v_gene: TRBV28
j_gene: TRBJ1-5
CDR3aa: ASELDVSNQPQH

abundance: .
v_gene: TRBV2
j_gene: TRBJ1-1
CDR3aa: ASKMDTEAF

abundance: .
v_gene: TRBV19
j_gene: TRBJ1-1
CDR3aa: ASSIVEGSGTEAF